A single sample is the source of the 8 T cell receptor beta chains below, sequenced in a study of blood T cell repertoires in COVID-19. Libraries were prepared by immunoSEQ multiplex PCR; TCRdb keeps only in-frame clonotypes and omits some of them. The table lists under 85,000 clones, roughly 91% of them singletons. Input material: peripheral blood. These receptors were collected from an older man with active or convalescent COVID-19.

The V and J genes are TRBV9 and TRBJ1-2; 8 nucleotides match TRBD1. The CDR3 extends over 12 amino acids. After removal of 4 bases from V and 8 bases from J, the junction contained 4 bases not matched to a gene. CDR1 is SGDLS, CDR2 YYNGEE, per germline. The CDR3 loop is CASSFRTGGYTF. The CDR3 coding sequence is TGTGCCAGCAGCTTCCGGACAGGGGGCTACACCTTC.

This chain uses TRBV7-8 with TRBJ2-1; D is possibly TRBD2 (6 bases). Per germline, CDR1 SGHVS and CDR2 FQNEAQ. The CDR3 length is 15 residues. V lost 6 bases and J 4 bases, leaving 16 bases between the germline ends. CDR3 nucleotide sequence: TGTGCCAGCAGGGAAACCAGCGGGCAATACAATGAGCAGTTCTTC. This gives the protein CASRETSGQYNEQFF. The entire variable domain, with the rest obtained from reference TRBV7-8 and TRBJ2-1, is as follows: GAGVSQSPRYKVAKRGQDVALRCDPISGHVSLFWYQQALGQGPEFLTYFQNEAQLDKSGLPSDRFFAERPEGSVSTLKIQRTQQEDSAVYLCASRETSGQYNEQFFGPGTRLTVL.

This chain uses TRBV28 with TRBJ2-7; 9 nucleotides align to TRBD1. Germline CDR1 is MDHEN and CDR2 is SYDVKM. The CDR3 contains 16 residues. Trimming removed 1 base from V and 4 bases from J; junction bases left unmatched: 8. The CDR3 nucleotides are TGTGCCAGCAGTTTATTATTCGGGACAGGGAGTTACGAGCAGTACTTC. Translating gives CASSLLFGTGSYEQYF.

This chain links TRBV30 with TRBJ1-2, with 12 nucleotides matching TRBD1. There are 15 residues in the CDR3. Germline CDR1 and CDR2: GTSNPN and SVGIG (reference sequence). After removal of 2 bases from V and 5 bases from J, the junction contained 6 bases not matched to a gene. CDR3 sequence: CAWSLGQGASYGYTF. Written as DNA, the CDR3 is TGTGCCTGGAGTTTGGGACAGGGGGCGAGTTATGGCTACACCTTC. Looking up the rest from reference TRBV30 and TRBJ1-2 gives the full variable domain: SQTIHQWPATLVQPVGSPLSLECTVEGTSNPNLYWYRQAAGRGLQLLFYSVGIGQISSEVPQNLSASRPQDRQFILSSKKLLLSDSGFYLCAWSLGQGASYGYTFGSGTRLTVV.

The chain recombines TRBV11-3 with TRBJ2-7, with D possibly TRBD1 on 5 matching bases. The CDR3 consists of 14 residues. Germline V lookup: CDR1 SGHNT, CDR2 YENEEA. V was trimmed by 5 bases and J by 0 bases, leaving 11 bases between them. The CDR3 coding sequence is TGTGCCAGCAGCCTACAGGATCACTCCTACGAGCAGTACTTC. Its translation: CASSLQDHSYEQYF.

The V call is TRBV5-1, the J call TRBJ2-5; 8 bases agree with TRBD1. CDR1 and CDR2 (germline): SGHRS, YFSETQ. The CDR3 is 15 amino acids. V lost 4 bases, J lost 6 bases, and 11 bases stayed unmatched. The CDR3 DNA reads TGCGCCAGCAGCGAATCCTCAGGGGGCCGAAAGACCCAGTACTTC. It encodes CASSESSGGRKTQYF.

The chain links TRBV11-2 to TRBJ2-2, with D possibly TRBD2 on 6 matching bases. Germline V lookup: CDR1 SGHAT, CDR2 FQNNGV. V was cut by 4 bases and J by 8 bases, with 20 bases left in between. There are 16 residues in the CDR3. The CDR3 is CASSSPGDYREGELFF. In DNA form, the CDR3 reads TGTGCCAGCAGCTCACCGGGAGATTATCGGGAGGGGGAGCTGTTTTTT. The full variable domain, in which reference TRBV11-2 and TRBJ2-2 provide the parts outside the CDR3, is EAGVAQSPRYKIIEKRQSVAFWCNPISGHATLYWYQQILGQGPKLLIQFQNNGVVDDSQLPKDRFSAERLKGVDSTLKIQPAKLEDSAVYLCASSSPGDYREGELFFGEGSRLTVL.

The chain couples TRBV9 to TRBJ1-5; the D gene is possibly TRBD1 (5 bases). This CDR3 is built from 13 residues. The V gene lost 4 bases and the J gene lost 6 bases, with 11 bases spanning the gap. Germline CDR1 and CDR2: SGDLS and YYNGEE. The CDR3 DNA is TGTGCCAGCAGCCCGGCCGGGGGTCAGCCCCAGCATTTT. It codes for CASSPAGGQPQHF.